The 6 T cell receptor beta chains presented below share a single source sample, sequenced in a study of blood T cell repertoires in COVID-19. Clones were sequenced by immunoSEQ multiplex PCR, and TCRdb holds only the in-frame ones, with some missing. The data show 300,000 to 400,000 clones, around 87% seen once. The specimen sequenced was peripheral blood. All receptors derive from a human donor in a cohort sampled during active COVID-19.

J is TRBJ2-1 and V is TRBV5-6; D is undetermined. The CDR3 length is 14 residues. V lost 2 bases and J lost 7, with 13 bases in between. Looked up from germline, CDR1 is SGHDT and CDR2 is YYEEEE. CDR3 region: CASSLAYSLNEQFF. CDR3 nucleotides: TGTGCCAGCAGCTTAGCCTATAGCCTGAATGAGCAGTTCTTC.

This sequence joins TRBV28 and TRBJ1-1, with D maybe TRBD1 (6 bases). Germline values: CDR1 MDHEN, CDR2 SYDVKM. The ends were cut back, 4 bases at V and 1 base at J, with 10 bases in the middle. The CDR3 consists of 14 residues. The CDR3 spells CASSSYRANTEAFF. The CDR3 DNA reads as TGTGCCAGCAGTTCATACAGGGCGAACACTGAAGCTTTCTTT.

The chain joins TRBV6-6 to TRBJ1-2; 9 positions agree with TRBD1. Trimming at V came to 6 bases and at J to 2 bases, leaving 4 bases not matched to a gene. Germline values: CDR1 MNHNY, CDR2 SVGAGI (reference sequence). CDR3 length: 14 amino acids. Here the CDR3 reads CASSRTGENYGYTF. The CDR3 DNA follows: TGTGCCAGCAGCCGGACAGGGGAAAACTATGGCTACACCTTC.

The chain combines TRBV9 with TRBJ2-1; 9 bases align to TRBD2. The germline V gene encodes CDR1 SGDLS and CDR2 YYNGEE. Germline trimming cut 2 bases from V and 7 bases from J; bases unmatched to any gene: 7. The CDR3 has 15 amino acids. The chain's CDR3 is CASSVSGSLGNEQFF. CDR3 nucleotide sequence: TGTGCCAGCAGCGTTAGCGGGAGTTTGGGAAATGAGCAGTTCTTC. The full variable domain, completed using reference TRBV9 and TRBJ2-1, is DSGVTQTPKHLITATGQRVTLRCSPRSGDLSVYWYQQSLDQGLQFLIQYYNGEERAKGNILERFSAQQFPDLHSELNLSSLELGDSALYFCASSVSGSLGNEQFFGPGTRLTVL.

This clone was counted only a few times. This rearrangement joins TRBV19 to TRBJ1-2, with D possibly matching TRBD1 (6 bases). The V end lost 3 bases, the J end lost 4 bases, and 15 bases lay between the germline ends. This CDR3 is built from 15 residues. CDR1 and CDR2 from the germline V gene are LNHDA and SQIVND (reference sequence). The CDR3 sequence is CASSINAGQLYGYTF. The DNA for the CDR3 is TGTGCCAGTAGTATTAATGCAGGACAGCTCTATGGCTACACCTTC.

This CDR3 reads CASSLDVGRRGDTQYF. The CDR3 bases are TGCGCCAGCAGCTTGGACGTGGGGCGGCGGGGAGATACGCAGTATTTT. This chain links TRBV5-1 with TRBJ2-3; possible D gene TRBD2, 6 bases. The germline CDR1 and CDR2 sequences are SGHRS and YFSETQ. V lost 0 bases and J lost 5, with 16 bases in between. This CDR3 region has 16 residues.